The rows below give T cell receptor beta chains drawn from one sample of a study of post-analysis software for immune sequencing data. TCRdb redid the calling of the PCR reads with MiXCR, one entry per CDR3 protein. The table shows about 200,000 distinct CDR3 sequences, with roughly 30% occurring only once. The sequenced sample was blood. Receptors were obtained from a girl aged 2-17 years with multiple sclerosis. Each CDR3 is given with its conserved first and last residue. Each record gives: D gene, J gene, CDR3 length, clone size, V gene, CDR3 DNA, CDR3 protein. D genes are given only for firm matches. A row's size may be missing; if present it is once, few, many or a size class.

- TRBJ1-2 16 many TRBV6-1 TGTGCCAGCAGTGAAGAGGAGAACAAGGTATTTAGTGGCTACACCTTC CASSEEENKVFSGYTF
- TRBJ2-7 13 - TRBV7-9 TGTGCCAGCAGCTTGACAGAATCCTACGAGCAGTACTTC CASSLTESYEQYF
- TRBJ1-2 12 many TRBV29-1 TGCAGCGTTGAAGACAGGGCCTATGGCTACACCTTC CSVEDRAYGYTF
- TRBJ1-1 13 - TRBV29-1 TGCAGCACAAAACAGCAGATGAACACTGAAGCTTTCTTT CSTKQQMNTEAFF
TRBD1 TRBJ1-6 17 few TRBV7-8 TGTGCCAGCAGCTTAGGAGCTACAGGGGCCCAACATTCACCCCTCCACTTT CASSLGATGAQHSPLHF
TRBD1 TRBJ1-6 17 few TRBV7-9 TGTGCCAGCAGCCCACTGACAGGGGGCCCCTCGACTTCACCCCTCCACTTT CASSPLTGGPSTSPLHF
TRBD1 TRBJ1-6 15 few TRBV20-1 TGCAGTGCTAGACGGGACAGGGGCGGTGGCTCACCCCTCCACTTT CSARRDRGGGSPLHF
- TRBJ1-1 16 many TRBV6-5 TGTGCCAGCAGTTACGATTGGTCGGCCAGGGCCCCTGAAGCTTTCTTT CASSYDWSARAPEAFF
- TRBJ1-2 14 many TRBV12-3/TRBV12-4 TGTGCCAGCAGTTCTCCAGCAGCATGGGGTGGCTACACCTTC CASSSPAAWGGYTF
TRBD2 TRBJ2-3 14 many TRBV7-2 TGTGCCAGTAGCGGGAGAGGGTTCGCAGATACGCAGTATTTT CASSGRGFADTQYF
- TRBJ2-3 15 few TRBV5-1 TGCGCCAGCAGCTTGGAAAGTCGGTCCGCAGATACGCAGTATTTT CASSLESRSADTQYF
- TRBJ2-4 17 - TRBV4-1 TGCGCCAGCAGCCAACCATTCGCCCCAGAAGCCAAAAACATTCAGTACTTC CASSQPFAPEAKNIQYF
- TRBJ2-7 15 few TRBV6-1 TGTGCCAGCAGTGATCTCACCGGGGGCGGATTGTCCCAGTACTTC CASSDLTGGGLSQYF
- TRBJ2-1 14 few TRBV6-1 TGTGCCAGCAGTGATAGCGGTTGGGGCAATGAGCAGTTCTTC CASSDSGWGNEQFF
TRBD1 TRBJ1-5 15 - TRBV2 TGTGCCAGCAGTGGCCCGACAGGGGGAAATCAGCCCCAGCATTTT CASSGPTGGNQPQHF
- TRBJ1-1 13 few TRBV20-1 TGCAGTGCCCTTGGGTTGGGGGACACTGAAGCTTTCTTT CSALGLGDTEAFF
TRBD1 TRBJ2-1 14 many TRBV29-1 TGCAGCGTTGACGGGACAGGGTACTACAATGAGCAGTTCTTC CSVDGTGYYNEQFF
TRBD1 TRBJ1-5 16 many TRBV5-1 TGCGCCAGCAGCTTATCCGGGACAGGGGTTAATCAGCCCCAGCATTTT CASSLSGTGVNQPQHF
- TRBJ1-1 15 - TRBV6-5 TGTGCCAGCAGTTACTCGAGACACAGGGTCTCTGAAGCTTTCTTT CASSYSRHRVSEAFF
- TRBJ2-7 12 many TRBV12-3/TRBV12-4 TGTGCCAGCAGGATAGACAGTTACGAGCAGTACTTC CASRIDSYEQYF
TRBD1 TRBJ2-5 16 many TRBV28 TGTGCCAGCAGTTTCGGGACAGACTATGGAGAGGAGACCCAGTACTTC CASSFGTDYGEETQYF
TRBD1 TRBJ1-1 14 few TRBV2 TGTGCCAGCAGGGCAGGGGGGAGTAACACTGAAGCTTTCTTT CASRAGGSNTEAFF
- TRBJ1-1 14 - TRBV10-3 TGTGCCATCACTCGGACCGTCATGAACACTGAAGCTTTCTTT CAITRTVMNTEAFF
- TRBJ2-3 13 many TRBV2 TGTGCCAGCGCGGGGACGGGCACAGATACGCAGTATTTT CASAGTGTDTQYF
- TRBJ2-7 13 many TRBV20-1 TGCAGTGCTAGAGGCCGGGAGCCCTACGAGCAGTACTTC CSARGREPYEQYF
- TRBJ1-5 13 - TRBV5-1 TGCGCCAGCAGAGGGGGAGCCCAAGAGCCCCAGCATTTT CASRGGAQEPQHF
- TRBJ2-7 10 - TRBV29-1 TGCAGCGTTGTGGGGGTCACCCAGTACTTC CSVVGVTQYF
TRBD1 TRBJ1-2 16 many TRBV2 TGTGCCAGCAGTCTGGACAGGGGGCGAGCTAACTATGGCTACACCTTC CASSLDRGRANYGYTF
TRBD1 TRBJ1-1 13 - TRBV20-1 TGCAGTGCTTGGGACAGCCGGTCCACTGAAGCTTTCTTT CSAWDSRSTEAFF
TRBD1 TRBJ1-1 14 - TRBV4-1 TGCGCCAGCAGCCAGGCAGACAGGGGCACTGAAGCTTTCTTT CASSQADRGTEAFF
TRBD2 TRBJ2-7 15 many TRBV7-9 TGTGCCAGCAGCTTAGCTGGGAGGGCCGACGGCGAGCAGTACTTC CASSLAGRADGEQYF
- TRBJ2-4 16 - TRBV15 TGTGCCACCAACAGAGATCAAGGGGGAGCCAAAAACATTCAGTACTTC CATNRDQGGAKNIQYF
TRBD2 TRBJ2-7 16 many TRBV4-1 TGCGCCAGCAGCCGAACTAGCGGGAGTGGTTTCTACGAGCAGTACTTC CASSRTSGSGFYEQYF
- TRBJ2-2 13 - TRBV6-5 TGTGCCAGCAGTTACCGTGTTACCGGGGAGCGGTTTTTT CASSYRVTGERFF
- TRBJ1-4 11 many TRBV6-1 TGTGCCAGCACTTACCTTGAAAAACTGTTTTTT CASTYLEKLFF
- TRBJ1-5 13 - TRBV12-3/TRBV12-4 TGTGCCAGCAGGCCTACAGGGTTGCAGCCCCAGCATTTT CASRPTGLQPQHF
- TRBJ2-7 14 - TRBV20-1 TGTAGTGCTAGAGATGTTACGGGTTACAATGAGCAGTACTTC CSARDVTGYNEQYF
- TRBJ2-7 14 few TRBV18 TGTGCCAGCTCACCACCAGGCAACTCCTACGAGCAGTACTTC CASSPPGNSYEQYF
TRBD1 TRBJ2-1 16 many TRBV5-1 TGCGCCAGCAGCTTGAGTCCGGGACAGGGGCTCAATGAGCAGTTCTTC CASSLSPGQGLNEQFF